Listed here are 10 T cell receptor beta chains from one sample, sequenced in a study of radiotherapy plus CTLA-4 blockade in lung cancer. The assay was immunoSEQ multiplex PCR, and TCRdb's table has in-frame clones only and misses some. The data hold roughly 90,000 clones, with around 79% observed a single time. The sample here was peripheral blood, taken from a patient treated with radiotherapy plus ipilimumab. These receptors were collected from a human donor with non-small cell lung cancer who had a partial response to radiotherapy plus ipilimumab. Some clones in this sample may be carry-over from other donors' samples.

V usage is TRBV6-6 and J usage is TRBJ2-7; D not resolved. CDR1 MNHNY and CDR2 SVGAGI come from the germline V gene (reference sequence). This CDR3 has 13 amino acids. Trimming took off 7 bases at V and 2 bases at J, with 12 bases between the two ends. DNA for the CDR3: TGTGCCAGCACCCCTAGTCACACCTACGAGCAGTACTTC. Its protein is CASTPSHTYEQYF.

The chain is built from TRBV2 and TRBJ1-2; TRBD1 might be the D (5 bases). Between the trimmed V and J ends, which lost 7 bases and 5 bases, there was a span of 20 bases. The CDR3 is made up of 15 amino acids. Germline V gene lookup returns CDR1 SNHLY and CDR2 FYNNEI. The CDR3 DNA sequence: TGTGCCAGCATTATATCCCAGGGTCGTACTTATGGCTACACCTTC. Protein sequence: CASIISQGRTYGYTF.

The chain couples TRBV2 to TRBJ1-2; 8 bases align to TRBD1. Germline trimming cut 4 bases from V and 4 bases from J; bases unmatched to any gene: 8. Germline values: CDR1 SNHLY, CDR2 FYNNEI. The CDR3 is 15 residues long. The CDR3 DNA sequence: TGTGCCAGCAGTGCTGGGACAGGCGGGATCTATGGCTACACCTTC. Its translation: CASSAGTGGIYGYTF.

A few counts support this clone. The chain carries TRBV19 and TRBJ2-7; tentatively, D is TRBD2 (5 bases). V dropped 6 bases and J dropped 3 bases, with 12 bases sitting between them. This CDR3 spans 13 amino acids. Germline CDR1 reads LNHDA; CDR2 reads SQIVND (reference sequence). The CDR3 spells CASSSDAGYEQYF. The CDR3 coding sequence is TGTGCCAGTAGCTCGGACGCGGGCTACGAGCAGTACTTC.

The rearrangement joins TRBV28 to TRBJ1-5; D remains ambiguous. Trimming pared 1 base from V and 0 bases from J, leaving 19 bases between. From germline, CDR1 is MDHEN and CDR2 SYDVKM. This CDR3 is built from 19 residues. The CDR3 DNA reads TGTGCCAGCAGTTTATCGGGTATTGGGTATCGGAATAGCAATCAGCCCCAGCATTTT. Translating gives CASSLSGIGYRNSNQPQHF.

This clone was detected only once. This chain joins TRBV19 and TRBJ2-5; 10 bases align to TRBD1. The CDR3 contains 14 residues. CDR1 is LNHDA and CDR2 is SQIVND in the germline V gene (reference sequence). With V trimmed by 10 bases and J by 2 bases, 7 bases remained unmatched. The CDR3 region is CATWDRGRQETQYF. Written as DNA, the CDR3 is TGTGCCACCTGGGACAGGGGCCGACAAGAGACCCAGTACTTC.

The CDR3 region is CASSLPGGGLEKLFF. Written as DNA, the CDR3 is TGTGCCAGCAGCCTTCCAGGGGGCGGGCTCGAAAAACTGTTTTTT. This rearrangement joins TRBV7-9 to TRBJ1-4; 8 positions match TRBD1. Germline V lookup: CDR1 SEHNR, CDR2 FQNEAQ (reference sequence). V was clipped by 5 bases and J by 8 bases; unmatched bases: 10. The CDR3 runs to 15 residues.

This clone was seen only a few times. The chain employs TRBV7-3 and TRBJ2-3; 10 nucleotides agree with TRBD2. There are 15 residues in the CDR3. J gave up 6 bases and V 5 bases, and 8 bases lay outside the gene matches. Germline assignment: CDR1 SGHTA and CDR2 FQGTGA. CDR3 residues: CASSNPGTSEDTQYF. The CDR3 DNA sequence: TGTGCCAGCAGCAACCCCGGGACTAGCGAGGATACGCAGTATTTT.

The rearrangement joins TRBV18 to TRBJ2-6; no reliable D call. The CDR3 extends over 15 amino acids. Germline V gene lookup returns CDR1 KGHSH and CDR2 LQKENI. V was pared by 4 bases and J by 1 base, with 8 bases between. The CDR3: CASSHSGSGANVLTF. CDR3 sequence (DNA): TGTGCCAGCTCACATTCGGGTTCTGGGGCCAACGTCCTGACTTTC. Combining the CDR3 with reference TRBV18 and TRBJ2-6 gives the whole variable domain NAGVMQNPRHLVRRRGQEARLRCSPMKGHSHVYWYRQLPEEGLKFMVYLQKENIIDESGMPKERFSAEFPKEGPSILRIQQVVRGDSAAYFCASSHSGSGANVLTFGAGSRLTVL.

V and J are TRBV5-6 and TRBJ1-1, with D unresolved. CDR1 and CDR2 from the germline V gene are SGHDT and YYEEEE. The CDR3 spans 14 residues. The V gene lost 3 bases and the J gene lost 9 bases, with 18 bases spanning the gap. CDR3 region: CASSYPLGGRKAFF. The CDR3 DNA follows: TGTGCCAGCAGCTACCCTTTGGGAGGGAGAAAAGCTTTCTTT.